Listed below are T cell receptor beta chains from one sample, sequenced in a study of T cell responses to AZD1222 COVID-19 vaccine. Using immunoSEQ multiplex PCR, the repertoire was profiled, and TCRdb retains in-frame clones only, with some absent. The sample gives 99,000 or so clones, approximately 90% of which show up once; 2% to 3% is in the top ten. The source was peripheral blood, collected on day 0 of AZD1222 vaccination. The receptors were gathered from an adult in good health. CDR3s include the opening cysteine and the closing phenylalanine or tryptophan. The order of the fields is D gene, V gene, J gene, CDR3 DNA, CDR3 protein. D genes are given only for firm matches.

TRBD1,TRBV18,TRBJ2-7,TGTGCCAGCTCACGGGCCGGGACAGGGGGGAACTACGAGCAGTACTTC,CASSRAGTGGNYEQYF
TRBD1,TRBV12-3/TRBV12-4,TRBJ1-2,TGTGCCAGCAGTTTACACAGGGGCTATGGCTACACCTTC,CASSLHRGYGYTF
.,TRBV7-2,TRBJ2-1,TGTGCCAGCAGCCTTTTCTTAAGAGCACAAAGTGAGCAGTTCTTC,CASSLFLRAQSEQFF
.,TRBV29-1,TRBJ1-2,TGCAGCGTTCGGGGGGCGAGTAACTATGGCTACACCTTC,CSVRGASNYGYTF
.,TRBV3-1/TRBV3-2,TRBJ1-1,TGTGCCAGCAGCCAAGGGGTGTCGGGTGAAGCTTTCTTT,CASSQGVSGEAFF
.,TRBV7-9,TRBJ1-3,TGTGCCAGCAGCTGGGACGCCTGGAGACCCATATATTTT,CASSWDAWRPIYF
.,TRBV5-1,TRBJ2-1,TGCGCCAGCAGCTTGAGGTTAGCACGGGAGAATGAGCAGTTCTTC,CASSLRLARENEQFF
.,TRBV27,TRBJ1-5,TGTGCCAGCAGTTCCAACCGAGTTGGTTCTCAGCCCCAGCATTTT,CASSSNRVGSQPQHF
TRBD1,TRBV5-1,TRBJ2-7,TGCGCCAGCAGTACCGGGACAGGGGAGGCCTACGAGCAGTACTTC,CASSTGTGEAYEQYF
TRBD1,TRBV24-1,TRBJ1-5,TGTGCCACCAGTGATACGAAGGGACAGGGGCAGCCCCAGCATTTT,CATSDTKGQGQPQHF